The 16 T cell receptor beta chains below come from one sample, sequenced in a study of blood T cell repertoires in COVID-19. Here immunoSEQ multiplex PCR was the method, and the copy in TCRdb shows in-frame clones only, minus some. The sample lists about 12,000 clones, around 90% occurring once. Sample: peripheral blood. The receptors stem from a woman aged 70-85 years with active COVID-19.

This chain joins TRBV7-2 and TRBJ2-1, with 7 bases identical to TRBD2. This CDR3 has 16 residues. Trimming at V came to 3 bases and at J to 9 bases, leaving 14 bases not matched to a gene. Germline lookup yields CDR1 SGHTA and CDR2 FQGNSA. As DNA, the CDR3 is TGTGCCAGCAGCTTCTCCCGAGTAGCGGGCGGCCCTGAGCAGTTCTTC. As protein: CASSFSRVAGGPEQFF.

V gene TRBV7-9 combines with J gene TRBJ2-5, with 9 bases that match TRBD2. The V gene end was trimmed by 4 bases and the J gene end by 3 bases; junction bases not matched to a gene: 6. Germline loops: CDR1 SEHNR, CDR2 FQNEAQ (reference sequence). The CDR3 loop spans 15 amino acids. The CDR3 DNA reads as TGTGCCAGCAGCTCCCATGCGGGAGGGGAAGAGACCCAGTACTTC. Translated: CASSSHAGGEETQYF.

This clone was seen a single time. The chain combines TRBV2 with TRBJ2-1; D not certain. The CDR3 spans 14 residues. Between the trimmed V and J ends, which lost 7 bases and 0 bases, there was a span of 10 bases. Germline V CDR1 and CDR2: SNHLY, FYNNEI. This chain's CDR3 is CASTRTSSYNEQFF. The CDR3 region has the DNA TGTGCCAGCACGAGAACGAGCTCCTACAATGAGCAGTTCTTC.

The count of this clone is one. The chain couples TRBV6-6 to TRBJ1-5, with a possible D match to TRBD1 (5 bases). Germline values: CDR1 MNHNY, CDR2 SVGAGI (reference sequence). Trimming stripped 6 bases from V and 4 bases from J, with 10 bases between. The CDR3 length is 13 residues. DNA of the CDR3: TGTGCCAGCAGCGGGGGACTAAATCAGCCCCAGCATTTT. Its protein is CASSGGLNQPQHF.

V gene TRBV10-3 combines with J gene TRBJ2-7, with 13 bases that match TRBD2. Losses at the gene ends were 3 bases for V and 4 bases for J; bases not matched to a gene: 3. The CDR3 loop spans 15 amino acids. Germline CDR1 reads ENHRY; CDR2 reads SYGVKD. CDR3 DNA: TGTGCCATCAGTGACCAGACTAGCGGGAGGTACGAGCAGTACTTC. It translates to CAISDQTSGRYEQYF.

The chain joins TRBV7-2 to TRBJ1-1; TRBD1 matches 7 bases. J was trimmed by 0 bases and V by 7 bases; bases with no gene match: 11. Per the germline V gene, CDR1 is SGHTA and CDR2 is FQGNSA. CDR3 size: 16 residues. Written as DNA, the CDR3 is TGTGCCAGCATCCAAACCCGACAGGGCTTGAACACTGAAGCTTTCTTT. Translated, it gives CASIQTRQGLNTEAFF. The full variable domain, its missing parts supplied by reference TRBV7-2 and TRBJ1-1, is GAGVSQSPSNKVTEKGKDVELRCDPISGHTALYWYRQSLGQGLEFLIYFQGNSAPDKSGLPSDRFSAERTGGSVSTLTIQRTQQEDSAVYLCASIQTRQGLNTEAFFGQGTRLTVV.

This clone was found a few times. The V gene is TRBV5-1, the J gene TRBJ2-2, with TRBD1 matching 8 bases. Germline assignment: CDR1 SGHRS and CDR2 YFSETQ. Trimming cost V 6 bases and J 0 bases; bases outside gene matches: 10. The CDR3 is 17 amino acids. CDR3 sequence reads: CASKQSGTGANTGELFF. The CDR3, as DNA: TGCGCCAGCAAGCAGTCGGGGACAGGAGCGAACACCGGGGAGCTGTTTTTT.

This rearrangement joins TRBV9 to TRBJ2-7; 9 bases match TRBD1. In germline, CDR1 is SGDLS, CDR2 YYNGEE. This CDR3 has 14 residues. J gave up 6 bases and V 3 bases, and 7 bases lay outside the gene matches. The CDR3 protein is CASSERDREGEQYF. The DNA for the CDR3 is TGTGCCAGCAGCGAGCGGGACAGGGAGGGCGAGCAGTACTTC.

This clone was seen only once. V is TRBV5-1 and J is TRBJ2-7; 10 bases match TRBD2. Germline trimming cut 4 bases from V and 7 bases from J; bases unmatched to any gene: 11. The CDR3 runs to 15 residues. Germline V lookup: CDR1 SGHRS, CDR2 YFSETQ. The CDR3 is CASSRVLAGAEEQYF. CDR3 nucleotides: TGCGCCAGCAGCCGGGTTCTAGCGGGAGCTGAGGAGCAGTACTTC.

The chain combines TRBV9 with TRBJ2-1; weak D call: TRBD2 (6 bases). CDR1 is SGDLS and CDR2 is YYNGEE in the germline V gene. The CDR3 sequence is 15 residues long. The ends were cut back, 0 bases at V and 6 bases at J, with 13 bases in the middle. CDR3 in DNA: TGTGCCAGCAGCGTAGGGCGGGAAATCGTCAATGAGCAGTTCTTC. Its translation is CASSVGREIVNEQFF.

This clone was observed a single time. The V and J genes are TRBV6-6 and TRBJ1-5; D remains ambiguous. The CDR3 sequence is 13 residues long. Germline CDR1 MNHNY, CDR2 SVGAGI (reference sequence). V lost 8 bases to trimming and J lost 2 bases, with 10 bases between them. CDR3 residues: CASASGGNQPQHF. CDR3 nucleotide sequence: TGTGCCAGCGCGAGCGGAGGCAATCAGCCCCAGCATTTT.

V is TRBV19 and J is TRBJ2-1, with a tentative D call TRBD2 (6 bases). From germline, CDR1 is LNHDA and CDR2 SQIVND (reference sequence). This CDR3 comprises 16 residues. V lost 3 bases and J 3 bases, leaving 15 bases between the germline ends. This chain's CDR3 is CASSMGGLMFYNEQFF. CDR3 sequence (DNA): TGTGCCAGTAGTATGGGAGGACTAATGTTCTACAATGAGCAGTTCTTC.

The rearrangement joins TRBV7-2 to TRBJ2-7, with TRBD2 matching over 12 bases. This CDR3 is built from 15 residues. V was pared by 5 bases and J by 4 bases, with 6 bases of the junction left unmatched. Per the germline V gene, CDR1 is SGHTA and CDR2 is FQGNSA. The CDR3 DNA reads as TGTGCCAGCAGCCTGTCCGGGACTAGCGGGTACGAGCAGTACTTC. Translating gives CASSLSGTSGYEQYF. Full variable domain (remainder filled in from reference TRBV7-2 and TRBJ2-7): GAGVSQSPSNKVTEKGKDVELRCDPISGHTALYWYRQSLGQGLEFLIYFQGNSAPDKSGLPSDRFSAERTGGSVSTLTIQRTQQEDSAVYLCASSLSGTSGYEQYFGPGTRLTVT.

The genes are TRBV6-1 and TRBJ2-3, with 14 bases aligning to TRBD2. Germline V gene data show CDR1 as MNHNS and CDR2 as SASEGT. The CDR3 has 19 residues. V gave up 2 bases and J gave up 4 bases; unmatched junction bases: 11. The CDR3 region has the DNA TGTGCCAGCAGTGAAATGACAGGACTAGCGGGAGGTACCGCAGATACGCAGTATTTT. This codes for CASSEMTGLAGGTADTQYF.

V and J are TRBV7-2 and TRBJ2-7; 8 nucleotides line up with TRBD1. CDR1 SGHTA and CDR2 FQGNSA come from the germline V gene. The junction had 8 bases not matched to a gene; V was cut back by 0 bases and J by 4 bases. This CDR3 region has 16 residues. The CDR3, as DNA: TGTGCCAGCAGCTTAGCGGTAAACAGGGGGACTTACGAGCAGTACTTC. It translates to CASSLAVNRGTYEQYF.

The rearrangement uses TRBV10-3 and TRBJ2-2, with 8 bases matching TRBD1. With 3 bases clipped from V and 4 bases from J, the junction kept 4 bases outside the gene matches. Germline V gene lookup returns CDR1 ENHRY and CDR2 SYGVKD. This CDR3 is 15 amino acids long. The CDR3 here is CAISDQGAGTGELFF. For the CDR3, the DNA is TGTGCCATCAGTGATCAGGGGGCCGGCACCGGGGAGCTGTTTTTT.